These 32 T cell receptor beta chains originate from one sample sequenced in a study of blood T cell repertoires in COVID-19. The repertoire was sequenced with immunoSEQ multiplex PCR; TCRdb's copy has only in-frame clones and lacks some. The table lists a few hundred thousand clones, roughly 85% of them singletons, with just over 7% in the top ten. The sample comprised peripheral blood. Receptors were obtained from a human donor in a cohort sampled during active COVID-19.

V is TRBV11-2 and J is TRBJ2-3; unclear D gene. Trimming left V 1 base short and J 7 bases short, with 9 bases between. Germline CDR1 and CDR2: SGHAT and FQNNGV. The CDR3 runs to 13 residues. The CDR3 bases are TGTGCCAGCAGCTTAGGAGCCCGAAATACGCAGTATTTT. Encoded protein: CASSLGARNTQYF.

V gene TRBV7-9 combines with J gene TRBJ2-7, with no clear D. CDR3 size: 13 residues. From germline, CDR1 is SEHNR and CDR2 FQNEAQ (reference sequence). V lost 5 bases and J lost 5, with 13 bases in between. The CDR3 sequence is CASSSWSGNEQYF. DNA for the CDR3: TGTGCCAGCAGCAGTTGGTCCGGTAACGAGCAGTACTTC.

The CDR3 DNA reads TGTGCCAGCAGCTTTACCGACATCTACGAGCAGTACTTC. As protein: CASSFTDIYEQYF. The chain has TRBV7-2 and TRBJ2-7; D ambiguous. There are 13 residues in the CDR3. V gave up 3 bases and J gave up 3 bases, with 9 bases separating them. Germline V gene data show CDR1 as SGHTA and CDR2 as FQGNSA.

In this sample, this clone turned up once. The chain employs TRBV6-1 and TRBJ2-1; no clear D gene. Between the trimmed V and J ends, which lost 0 bases and 9 bases, there was a span of 6 bases. The CDR3 extends over 12 amino acids. Per the germline V gene, CDR1 is MNHNS and CDR2 is SASEGT. As DNA, the CDR3 is TGTGCCAGCAGTGAAGCATTCAGTGAGCAGTTCTTC. It encodes CASSEAFSEQFF.

The V gene is TRBV12-3 or TRBV12-4, the J gene TRBJ2-1; tentatively, D is TRBD1 (5 bases). The ends were cut back, 7 bases at V and 5 bases at J, with 6 bases in the middle. The CDR3 spans 11 residues. CDR3 DNA sequence: TGTGCCAGCACGACAGACAATGAGCAGTTCTTC. As protein: CASTTDNEQFF.

The chain employs TRBV19 and TRBJ1-3; 9 bases are shared with TRBD1. CDR3 size: 14 residues. CDR1 is LNHDA, CDR2 SQIVND, per germline (reference sequence). The J segment lost 1 base and the V segment lost 7 bases, leaving 2 bases of the junction unmatched. DNA for the CDR3: TGTGCCAGTAAACAGGGGGCTTCTGGAAACACCATATATTTT. It encodes CASKQGASGNTIYF.

V gene TRBV6-5 combines with J gene TRBJ1-2, with TRBD1 identical over 7 bases. The CDR3 length is 16 residues. Germline CDR1 MNHEY, CDR2 SVGAGI. Germline trimming cut 4 bases from V and 0 bases from J; bases unmatched to any gene: 8. The CDR3 loop is CASSSPGQRSNYGYTF. The CDR3 DNA reads TGTGCCAGCAGTTCACCGGGACAGCGGTCTAACTATGGCTACACCTTC.

The V call is TRBV12-1, the J call TRBJ2-7; no check of the table's D call, TRBD2, against the DNA was made. TRBV12-1 is recorded as a pseudogene. CDR3 length: 16 residues. CDR3 in amino acids: CASSFAIAGEAYEQYF. Here the CDR3 DNA reads TGTGCCAGCAGCTTTGCAATTGCGGGGGAGGCCTACGAGCAGTACTTC.

The chain couples TRBV6-5 to TRBJ2-7; TRBD1 is a possible D gene (5 bases). This CDR3 region has 12 residues. V lost 10 bases, J lost 4 bases, and 14 bases lay in between. Germline CDR1 reads MNHEY; CDR2 reads SVGAGI. The DNA for the CDR3 is TGTGCCACCGTACCACAGGTTTACGAGCAGTACTTC. Translation: CATVPQVYEQYF.

The chain uses TRBV6-5 and TRBJ2-1, with D perhaps TRBD2 (5 bases). The germline V and J ends were trimmed by 6 bases and 11 bases, with 14 bases remaining between them. The CDR3 is 12 amino acids. Germline-derived CDR1 and CDR2 are MNHEY and SVGAGI. CDR3 in amino acids: CASSLTGFQQFF. CDR3 nucleotide sequence: TGTGCCAGCAGCCTCACGGGATTTCAGCAGTTCTTC.

This clone was found many times. V is TRBV5-4 and J is TRBJ1-6; 11 bases are shared with TRBD1. From germline, CDR1 is SGHNT and CDR2 YYREEE (reference sequence). With V trimmed by 4 bases and J by 7 bases, 7 bases remained unmatched. This CDR3 spans 16 amino acids. The CDR3 sequence is CASSPGQGAQNSPLHF. For the CDR3, the DNA is TGTGCCAGCAGCCCTGGACAGGGGGCGCAAAATTCACCCCTCCACTTT.

CDR3 sequence (DNA): TGCGCCAGCAGCTTGGAGGTGGACAGGGTTCTCGGATTATACCCCGGGGAGCTGTTTTTT. It specifies CASSLEVDRVLGLYPGELFF. The chain joins TRBV5-1 to TRBJ2-2, with 8 bases matching TRBD1. This CDR3 contains 20 residues. Germline V gene lookup returns CDR1 SGHRS and CDR2 YFSETQ. J gave up 6 bases and V 0 bases, and 19 bases lay outside the gene matches.

This clone turned up a few times. The CDR3 reads CASSPGQAITGELFF. CDR3 DNA sequence: TGCGCCAGCAGCCCGGGACAGGCAATTACCGGGGAGCTGTTTTTT. The V and J genes are TRBV5-1 and TRBJ2-2; 8 bases line up with TRBD1. The CDR3 runs to 15 residues. Germline CDR1 reads SGHRS; CDR2 reads YFSETQ. Germline trimming cut 4 bases from V and 5 bases from J; bases unmatched to any gene: 7.

The V and J genes are TRBV7-9 and TRBJ2-7; weak D call: TRBD1 (5 bases). Germline V gives CDR1 SEHNR, CDR2 FQNEAQ (reference sequence). This CDR3 region has 13 residues. V was shortened by 6 bases and J by 1 base, with 10 bases between the two germline ends. The CDR3 sequence: CASSQGSSYEQYF. CDR3 DNA sequence: TGTGCCAGCAGTCAGGGTTCTTCCTACGAGCAGTACTTC.

The chain combines TRBV30 with TRBJ1-1; D unclear. V was pared by 4 bases and J by 8 bases, with 14 bases between. CDR1 GTSNPN and CDR2 SVGIG come from the germline V gene (reference sequence). CDR3 length: 12 residues. This CDR3 is CAWKVLDYEAFF. DNA for the CDR3: TGTGCCTGGAAAGTATTAGACTACGAAGCTTTCTTT.

The rearrangement links TRBV12-3 or TRBV12-4 to TRBJ2-5, with D perhaps matching TRBD1 (6 bases). The CDR3 contains 13 residues. Trimming removed 6 bases from V and 1 base from J, with 9 bases in between. The CDR3 protein is CASSRDTQETQYF. In nucleotides, the CDR3 is TGTGCCAGCAGCCGGGACACCCAAGAGACCCAGTACTTC.

V is TRBV25-1 and J is TRBJ1-4; 9 bases are a match to TRBD1. Germline V gene lookup returns CDR1 MGHDK and CDR2 SYGVNS. Trimming at V came to 7 bases and at J to 8 bases, leaving 5 bases not matched to a gene. This CDR3 contains 13 residues. The CDR3 DNA reads TGTGCCAGCACGGGACAGGGAGGGGAAAAACTGTTTTTT. Translated, it gives CASTGQGGEKLFF.

The chain couples TRBV5-4 to TRBJ1-1, with TRBD1 as a possible D gene (6 bases). V was pared by 0 bases and J by 1 base, with 10 bases between. The V gene's germline CDR1 is SGHNT and CDR2 YYREEE (reference sequence). This CDR3 region has 15 residues. CDR3 sequence reads: CASSLVQGSNTEAFF. The CDR3 coding sequence is TGTGCCAGCAGCTTGGTACAGGGATCGAACACTGAAGCTTTCTTT. Supplemented by reference TRBV5-4 and TRBJ1-1, the full variable domain reads ETGVTQSPTHLIKTRGQQVTLRCSSQSGHNTVSWYQQALGQGPQFIFQYYREEENGRGNFPPRFSGLQFPNYSSELNVNALELDDSALYLCASSLVQGSNTEAFFGQGTRLTVV.

This chain joins TRBV6-2 or TRBV6-3 and TRBJ1-1; TRBD1 matches 8 bases. The germline V gene has CDR1 MNHEY and CDR2 SVGEGT. The CDR3 consists of 15 residues. The ends lost 3 bases at V and 6 bases at J; junction bases unmatched: 9. The CDR3 nucleotides read TGTGCCAGCAGTTATGGGGACAGGCAGTCCTCTGAAGCTTTCTTT. Residues: CASSYGDRQSSEAFF.

The chain links TRBV7-9 to TRBJ1-1; 12 nucleotides align to TRBD1. Losses at the gene ends were 1 base for V and 1 base for J; bases not matched to a gene: 1. The length of the CDR3 is 16 residues. CDR1 SEHNR and CDR2 FQNEAQ come from the germline V gene (reference sequence). CDR3 nucleotide sequence: TGTGCCAGCAGCTTAGGGGGACAGGGGGCGAACACTGAAGCTTTCTTT. Encoded protein: CASSLGGQGANTEAFF.

The CDR3 spells CSGAPRIMNTEAFF. In DNA form, the CDR3 reads TGTTCTGGAGCCCCCCGTATCATGAACACTGAAGCTTTCTTT. This sequence joins TRBV30 and TRBJ1-1; D call uncertain. Germline CDR1 GTSNPN, CDR2 SVGIG (reference sequence). The CDR3 covers 14 residues. Complete variable domain (other parts from reference TRBV30 and TRBJ1-1): SQTIHQWPATLVQPVGSPLSLECTVEGTSNPNLYWYRQAAGRGLQLLFYSVGIGQISSEVPQNLSASRPQDRQFILSSKKLLLSDSGFYLCSGAPRIMNTEAFFGQGTRLTVV.

This chain joins TRBV30 and TRBJ1-1, with 7 positions matching TRBD1. V trimming: 7 bases; J trimming: 3 bases; junction bases outside the gene matches: 5. The CDR3 covers 12 residues. CDR1 and CDR2 (germline): GTSNPN, SVGIG (reference sequence). The CDR3, as DNA: TGTGCCTCGGGACAGACGTACACTGAAGCTTTCTTT. This codes for CASGQTYTEAFF.

The chain links TRBV9 to TRBJ1-3; 10 bases are shared with TRBD1. CDR1 is SGDLS and CDR2 is YYNGEE in the germline V gene. The CDR3 contains 16 residues. Germline trimming cut 6 bases from V and 1 base from J; bases unmatched to any gene: 7. CDR3: CASTPPGQGSGNTIYF. CDR3 nucleotide sequence: TGTGCCAGCACCCCTCCGGGACAGGGGTCTGGAAACACCATATATTTT.

The chain combines TRBV29-1 with TRBJ1-1; possibly TRBD1 for D (5 bases). There are 13 residues in the CDR3. The V gene's germline CDR1 is SQVTM and CDR2 ANQGSEA. V shed 1 base and J shed 1 base, with 7 bases lying between them. Written as DNA, the CDR3 is TGCAGCGTTGAAGGACAGACGAACACTGAAGCTTTCTTT. This sequence encodes CSVEGQTNTEAFF.

The chain carries TRBV5-1 and TRBJ2-1; tentatively, D is TRBD1 (5 bases). The CDR3 consists of 20 residues. The ends were cut back, 1 base at V and 0 bases at J, with 23 bases in the middle. Germline V CDR1 and CDR2: SGHRS, YFSETQ. CDR3 sequence: CASSLRGVGLSPRSYNEQFF. CDR3 nucleotides: TGCGCCAGCAGCTTGAGGGGTGTAGGTCTTTCTCCCCGCTCCTACAATGAGCAGTTCTTC.

This clone showed up just once. The rearrangement joins TRBV7-3 to TRBJ2-3; 8 positions agree with TRBD2. Germline assignment: CDR1 SGHTA and CDR2 FQGTGA. The CDR3 has 15 residues. Unmatched junction bases numbered 4, after V lost 5 bases and J lost 0 bases. The CDR3 sequence: CASSPRGGSTDTQYF. CDR3 in DNA: TGTGCCAGCAGCCCCCGGGGGGGGAGCACAGATACGCAGTATTTT.

The V call is TRBV27, the J call TRBJ1-5; D ambiguous. Trimming removed 6 bases at V and 3 bases at J, with 12 bases between. Germline V gene lookup returns CDR1 MNHEY and CDR2 SMNVEV (reference sequence). CDR3 length: 14 amino acids. This CDR3 is CASRRTGYNQPQHF. As DNA, the CDR3 is TGTGCCAGCAGACGGACGGGGTACAATCAGCCCCAGCATTTT.

The chain links TRBV7-2 to TRBJ1-1; 7 nucleotides line up with TRBD1. This CDR3 is built from 15 residues. The J segment lost 3 bases and the V segment lost 2 bases, leaving 6 bases of the junction unmatched. Germline V gene sequence: CDR1 SGHTA, CDR2 FQGNSA. The DNA of the CDR3 is TGTGCCAGCAGCTTAACGAGGGGGCCAGACACTGAAGCTTTCTTT. Amino acid sequence: CASSLTRGPDTEAFF.

V and J are TRBV27 and TRBJ2-7; D perhaps matches TRBD2 (5 bases). The CDR3 totals 14 residues. Germline V lookup: CDR1 MNHEY, CDR2 SMNVEV (reference sequence). V lost 2 bases and J lost 1, with 9 bases in between. The CDR3 coding sequence is TGTGCCAGCAGTTTAGGCAGAGGGTCCTACGAGCAGTACTTC. This codes for CASSLGRGSYEQYF.

As for this clone: The junction does not match germline at one end; this may be a read error. V usage is TRBV2 and J usage is TRBJ1-3; D possibly corresponds to TRBD1 (6 bases). The CDR3 length is 11 residues. CDR1 and CDR2 (germline): SNHLY, FYNNEI. The CDR3 DNA reads TGTGCCAGCAGTGAATGGGGGCGCCAGGGTTTT. This translates into CASSEWGRQGF.

The J gene is TRBJ2-5, the V gene TRBV23-1, with TRBD1 as a possible D gene (6 bases). TRBV23-1 counts as an open reading frame of uncertain function. Trimming removed 2 bases at V and 0 bases at J, with 13 bases between. This CDR3 comprises 16 residues. CDR3 protein: CASSQRLRDNQETQYF. For the CDR3, the DNA is TGCGCCAGCAGTCAACGCCTCCGGGACAACCAAGAGACCCAGTACTTC.

The chain couples TRBV9 to TRBJ2-2; 9 positions match TRBD1. Germline trimming cut 3 bases from V and 4 bases from J; bases unmatched to any gene: 16. This CDR3 contains 19 residues. Looked up from germline, CDR1 is SGDLS and CDR2 is YYNGEE. The CDR3, as DNA: TGTGCCAGCAGCGCACCCCCGACTTCGGACAGGGGAGGCACCGGGGAGCTGTTTTTT. Encoded protein: CASSAPPTSDRGGTGELFF.